The rows below give T cell receptor beta chains drawn from one sample of a study of tumor and adjacent non-tumor tissue in lung cancer. In TCRdb, the multiplex PCR reads were re-called with MiXCR into one record per CDR3 protein. The sample includes 40,000 to 55,000 distinct CDR3 sequences, 74% of them seen just once. The sequenced sample was distant non-tumor lung tissue. The receptor set was obtained from a woman aged 55-70 years with non-small cell lung cancer. Both conserved end residues are part of each CDR3. A D gene is named only where the DNA matches it firmly. Not every row has a clone size; where given, it reads once, few, many or a size class.

d_gene,v_gene,abundance,j_gene,CDR3aa,CDR3nt
.,TRBV4-3,.,TRBJ2-4,CASSPGHGTIDIQYF,TGCGCCAGCAGCCCGGGTCATGGAACCATCGACATTCAGTACTTC
TRBD1,TRBV11-2,.,TRBJ2-5,CASSTTGTGGGTRYF,TGTGCCAGCAGCACGACAGGGACAGGGGGCGGGACCCGGTACTTT
TRBD1,TRBV5-4,.,TRBJ2-2,CASNPGSDRLSGELFF,TGTGCCAGCAACCCTGGTTCGGACAGGTTAAGCGGGGAGCTGTTTTTT
.,TRBV7-3,.,TRBJ2-3,CANSLTRHTDTQYF,TGTGCCAACAGCTTAACGAGACACACAGATACGCAGTATTTT
TRBD2,TRBV11-3,.,TRBJ2-1,CDSSLSGASGSNEQFF,TGTGACAGCAGCTTGTCAGGGGCTAGCGGGAGCAATGAGCAGTTCTTC
.,TRBV11-1,.,TRBJ2-5,CFSSVTTWGETQYF,TGTTTCAGCAGCGTGACGACCTGGGGAGAGACCCAGTACTTC
TRBD1,TRBV4-1,many,TRBJ2-7,CASSSRTGLYEQYF,TGCGCCAGCAGCTCGCGGACAGGGTTATACGAGCAGTACTTC
.,TRBV12-3/TRBV12-4,many,TRBJ2-7,CASSLSSTGTYDKQYF,TGTGCCAGCAGTTTATCCAGTACGGGAACGTACGACAAGCAGTACTTC
.,TRBV4-3,.,TRBJ1-1,CVSSQDSAGEALF,TGCGTCAGCAGCCAGGATTCTGCAGGGGAAGCTTTATTT
.,TRBV6-2/TRBV6-3,.,TRBJ2-2,CVSSYTQQRSNTVELFF,TGTGTCAGCAGTTACACCCAACAGAGGTCCAACACCGTGGAGCTGTTTTTC
.,TRBV5-1,.,TRBJ1-4,CASSPDRLPRTNEKLFF,TGCGCCAGCAGCCCGGACCGCCTCCCACGGACTAATGAAAAACTGTTTTTT
TRBD2,TRBV30,many,TRBJ2-7,CAWRRGLAGGQEQYF,TGTGCCTGGAGAAGGGGGTTAGCGGGAGGTCAGGAGCAGTACTTC
TRBD2,TRBV7-2,few,TRBJ2-5,CASSFSGSKETQYF,TGTGCCAGCAGCTTTAGCGGGAGTAAAGAGACCCAGTACTTC
.,TRBV11-1,.,TRBJ2-6,CASSLEVYPSGANVLTF,TGTGCCAGCAGCTTAGAAGTCTATCCCTCTGGGGCCAATGTCCTGACTTTC
.,TRBV11-1,medium-sized,TRBJ1-3,CASSKSVGARTGNTIYF,TGTGCCAGCAGCAAGAGCGTGGGGGCCCGCACTGGAAACACCATATATTTT
TRBD1,TRBV10-3,.,TRBJ2-3,CAISESPVQGADTQYF,TGTGCCATCAGTGAGTCTCCCGTACAGGGGGCAGATACGCAGTATTTT
TRBD1,TRBV10-3,.,TRBJ1-5,CAISERRQGGGNEPQHF,TGTGCCATCAGTGAGAGAAGACAGGGGGGGGGCAATGAGCCCCAGCATTTT
.,TRBV12-3/TRBV12-4,.,TRBJ2-4,CAGCLGHPAENIQYF,TGTGCCGGCTGTTTAGGGCATCCGGCCGAAAACATTCAGTACTTC
.,TRBV4-3,few,TRBJ2-4,CTSILGTGERNIQYF,TGCACCAGCATCTTGGGGACCGGTGAGAGGAACATTCAGTACTTC
TRBD1,TRBV29-1,.,TRBJ1-1,CSIARQGVRTEAFF,TGCAGCATCGCACGTCAGGGGGTGAGGACTGAAGCTTTCTTT
.,TRBV4-1,.,TRBJ1-1,CASSQDKGGGNTEAFF,TGCGCCAGCAGCCAGGATAAGGGAGGGGGAAACACTGAAGCTTTCTTT
TRBD2,TRBV6-5,medium-sized,TRBJ2-1,CASSYSILAGGKGNEQFF,TGTGCCAGCAGTTACTCGATACTAGCGGGAGGGAAAGGGAATGAGCAGTTCTTC
.,TRBV11-3,.,TRBJ2-3,CASSSSRGLGDTQLF,TGTGCCAGCAGCTCCAGTAGGGGTCTAGGAGATACGCAGTTATTT
TRBD1,TRBV30,once,TRBJ2-3,CAWTRDSTDTQYF,TGTGCCTGGACTCGGGACAGCACAGACACGCAGTATTTT
.,TRBV11-3,once,TRBJ2-2,CASSPTETVGVEQFF,TGTGCCAGCAGCCCCACCGAGACGGTGGGCGTGGAGCAGTTTTTT